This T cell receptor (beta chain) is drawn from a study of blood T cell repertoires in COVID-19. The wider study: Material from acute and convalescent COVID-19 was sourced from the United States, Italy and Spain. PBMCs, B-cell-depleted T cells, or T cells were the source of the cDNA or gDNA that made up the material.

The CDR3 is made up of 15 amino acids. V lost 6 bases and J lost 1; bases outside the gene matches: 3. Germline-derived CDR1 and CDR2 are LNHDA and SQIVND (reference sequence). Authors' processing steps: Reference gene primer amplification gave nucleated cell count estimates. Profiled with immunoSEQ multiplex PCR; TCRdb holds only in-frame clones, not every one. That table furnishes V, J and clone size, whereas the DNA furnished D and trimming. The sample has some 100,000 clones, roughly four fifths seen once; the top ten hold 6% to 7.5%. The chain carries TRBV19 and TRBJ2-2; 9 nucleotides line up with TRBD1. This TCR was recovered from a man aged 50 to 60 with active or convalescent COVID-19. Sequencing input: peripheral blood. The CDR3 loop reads CASRKGQGNTGELFF. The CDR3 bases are TGTGCCAGTAGAAAGGGACAGGGGAACACCGGGGAGCTGTTTTTT.